This T cell receptor (beta chain) was identified during a study of T-cell reconstitution after alpha-beta-depleted transplantation in children. Unique molecular identifiers tagged the TCRbeta library. TCRdb processed the PCR reads anew with MiXCR; each CDR3 protein has one entry. The sample holds some 120,000 distinct CDR3 sequences, approximately 22% seen once. The germline gives CDR1 MNHNS, CDR2 SASEGT. V gave up 6 bases and J gave up 1 base; unmatched junction bases: 5. CDR3 length: 15 amino acids. Source: PBMCs, mostly from graft donor cells, taken 180 days after TCRalphabeta/CD19-depleted stem cell transplant. The chain combines TRBV6-1 with TRBJ2-2; 7 bases agree with TRBD1. The origin of this receptor is a male patient aged 2 to 10 who had a stem cell transplant for chronic granulomatous disease, so the T cells may come from the graft donor. CDR3 nucleotide sequence: TGTGCCAGCAGACTGCCAGGGGGGAACACCGGGGAGCTGTTTTTT. It encodes CASRLPGGNTGELFF.